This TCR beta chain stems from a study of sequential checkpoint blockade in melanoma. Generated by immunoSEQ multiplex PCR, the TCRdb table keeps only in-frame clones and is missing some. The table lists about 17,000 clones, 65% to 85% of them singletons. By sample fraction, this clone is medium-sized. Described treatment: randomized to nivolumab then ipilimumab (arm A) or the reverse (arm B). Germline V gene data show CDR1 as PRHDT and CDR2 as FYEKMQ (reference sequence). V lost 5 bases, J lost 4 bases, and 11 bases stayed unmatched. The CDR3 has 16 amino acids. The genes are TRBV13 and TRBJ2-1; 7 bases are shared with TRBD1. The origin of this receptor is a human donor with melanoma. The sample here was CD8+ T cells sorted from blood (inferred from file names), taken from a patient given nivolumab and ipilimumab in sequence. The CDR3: CASSPDLGTDYNEQFF. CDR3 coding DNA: TGTGCCAGCAGCCCGGACCTCGGGACAGATTACAATGAGCAGTTCTTC.